Listed below are T cell receptor beta chains from one sample, sequenced in a study of shared clonotypes between healthy human individuals. Generated by immunoSEQ multiplex PCR, the TCRdb table keeps only in-frame clones and is missing some. The sample has hundreds of thousands of clones; about four fifths are singletons. The sequencing input was PBMCs. Source of these receptors: a woman in her 40s in good health. Some clones in this sample may be carry-over from other donors' samples. The CDR3 runs from the conserved cysteine through the conserved F or W. The order of the fields is clone size, V gene, D gene, J gene, CDR3 DNA, CDR3 protein. D genes are given only for firm matches. The listing skips clone size in some rows; elsewhere it reads once, few, many or a size class.

NA	TRBV9	TRBD1	TRBJ2-7	TGTGCCAGCAGCGTAGGTGACAGGGTCTACGAGCAGTACTTC	CASSVGDRVYEQYF
NA	TRBV19	NA	TRBJ1-5	TGTGCCAGTAGTATATGGGACGGTAATAGCAATCAGCCCCAGCATTTT	CASSIWDGNSNQPQHF
NA	TRBV28	NA	TRBJ2-7	TGTGCCAGCAGCTTACCGGGACCCGCGTTGCAGAGGCAGTACTTC	CASSLPGPALQRQYF
once	TRBV25-1	NA	TRBJ1-4	TGTGCCAGCAGTCAGGGAGGGGGTAATGAAAAACTGTTTTTT	CASSQGGGNEKLFF
few	TRBV6-1	TRBD2	TRBJ2-7	TGTGCCAGCAGTGAAGGGGCCACTAGCGGAACCTACGAGCAGTACTTC	CASSEGATSGTYEQYF
NA	TRBV4-3	TRBD1	TRBJ1-4	TGCGCCAGCAGCCGACAGGGGGCAGGTGAAAAACTGTTTTTT	CASSRQGAGEKLFF
NA	TRBV30	NA	TRBJ1-1	TGTGCCTGGGGGCGCTCGATAGACACTGAAGCTTTCTTT	CAWGRSIDTEAFF
NA	TRBV14	NA	TRBJ2-1	TGTGCCAGCAGCCAAGAGGGTCTACCTTGGGGCAATGAGCAGTTCTTC	CASSQEGLPWGNEQFF
NA	TRBV9	NA	TRBJ1-4	TGTGCCAGCAGCGTAATGTTCCGCTGGGACCTTTCGCGGGAAAAACTGTTTTTT	CASSVMFRWDLSREKLFF
NA	TRBV18	NA	TRBJ2-5	TGTGCCAGCTCACCGCCCGGTCAGGAGACCCAGTACTTC	CASSPPGQETQYF
NA	TRBV29-1	NA	TRBJ1-2	TGCAGCGTATGGACCGGGCCTCTCTATGGCTACACCTTC	CSVWTGPLYGYTF